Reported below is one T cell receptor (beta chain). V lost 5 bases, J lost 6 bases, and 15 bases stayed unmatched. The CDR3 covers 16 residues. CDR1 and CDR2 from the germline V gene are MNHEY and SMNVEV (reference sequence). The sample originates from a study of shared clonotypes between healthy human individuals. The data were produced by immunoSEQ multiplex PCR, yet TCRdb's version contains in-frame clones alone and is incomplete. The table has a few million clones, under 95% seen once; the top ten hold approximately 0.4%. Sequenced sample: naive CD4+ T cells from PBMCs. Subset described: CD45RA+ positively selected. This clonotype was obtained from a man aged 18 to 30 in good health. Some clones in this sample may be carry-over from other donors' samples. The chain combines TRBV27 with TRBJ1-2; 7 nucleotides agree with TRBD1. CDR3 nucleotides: TGTGCCAGCAGTGCCTACATCGGACAGGTTCGAGATGGCTACACCTTC. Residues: CASSAYIGQVRDGYTF.